This TCR beta chain was captured by sequencing in a study of shared clonotypes between healthy human individuals. There are a few counts of this clone. Germline trimming cut 6 bases from V and 6 bases from J; bases unmatched to any gene: 5. The CDR3 extends over 13 amino acids. Germline values: CDR1 SEHNR, CDR2 FQNEAQ (reference sequence). The table came from immunoSEQ multiplex PCR; TCRdb's copy has only in-frame clones and leaves some out. The sample lists about 1 million clones; around 74% were seen once. Sequences were obtained from memory CD4+ T cells sorted from blood. Sample subset: CD45RA-negative fraction. V gene TRBV7-9 combines with J gene TRBJ1-2; TRBD1 matches at 9 bases. This clonotype was obtained from a man between 18 and 35 years old in good health. The chain's CDR3 is CASRAQGADGYTF. DNA for the CDR3: TGTGCCAGCAGGGCACAGGGGGCTGATGGCTACACCTTC.